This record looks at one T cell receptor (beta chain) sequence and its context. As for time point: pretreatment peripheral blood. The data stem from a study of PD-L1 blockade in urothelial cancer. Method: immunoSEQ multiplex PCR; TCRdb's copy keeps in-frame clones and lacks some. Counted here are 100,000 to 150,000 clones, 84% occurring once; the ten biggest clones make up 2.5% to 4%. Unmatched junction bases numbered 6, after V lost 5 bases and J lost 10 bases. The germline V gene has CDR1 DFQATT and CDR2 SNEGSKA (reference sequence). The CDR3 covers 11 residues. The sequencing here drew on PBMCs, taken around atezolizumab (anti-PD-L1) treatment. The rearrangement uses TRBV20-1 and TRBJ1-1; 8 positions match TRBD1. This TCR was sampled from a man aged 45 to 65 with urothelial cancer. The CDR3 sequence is CSAGTGRGAFF. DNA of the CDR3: TGCAGTGCTGGGACAGGCCGGGGAGCTTTCTTT.